The clone carrying this T cell receptor (beta chain) appeared many times. TCRdb independently ran MiXCR on the 5' RACE reads; one entry per CDR3 protein. The sample consists of 550,000 to 700,000 distinct CDR3 sequences, about 20% of them appearing once. V lost 2 bases to trimming and J lost 2 bases, with 2 bases between them. The germline CDR1 and CDR2 sequences are DFQATT and SNEGSKA (reference sequence). The CDR3 loop spans 11 amino acids. This sample was taken from a study of identical twins. In addition, the sample was reused for a study of T cells expressing NK-cell markers. That source adds: With respect to HCMV, seven of the eight sequenced donors were seropositive, and one was seronegative.

The TCR was taken from a woman in her late teens or twenties in good health. The J gene is TRBJ2-3, the V gene TRBV20-1; D remains ambiguous. The sequencing input was PBMCs. The CDR3 reads CSARFTDTQYF. The CDR3 nucleotides are TGCAGTGCTAGATTCACAGATACGCAGTATTTT.